Listed below are T cell receptor beta chains from one sample, sequenced in a study of blood T cell repertoires in COVID-19. TCRdb's copy holds only in-frame clones and misses some; the assay was immunoSEQ multiplex PCR. Here the sample spans roughly 230,000 clones, around 85% being singletons. The sample comprised peripheral blood. Receptors were obtained from a man aged 45 to 65 with COVID-19, enrolled during active disease. The CDR3 runs from the conserved cysteine through the conserved F or W. The D gene is left open where the match is weak. Only part of the rows carry a size: once, few, many, or a class if the clone is expanded.

J,D,size,V,DNA,CDR3
TRBJ2-1,-,-,TRBV24-1,TGTGCCACCAGTGAAATTTTGTTCGGGGTCGAAGGACTAAGAAATAATGAGCAGTTCTTC,CATSEILFGVEGLRNNEQFF
TRBJ2-1,TRBD2,once,TRBV4-2,TGTGCCAGCAGCCAAGATCAGGTAGGGACTAGCGGGGGCAATGAGCAGTTCTTC,CASSQDQVGTSGGNEQFF
TRBJ2-3,TRBD2,few,TRBV5-5,TGTGCCAGCAGCTCCCTCGTCGGACGGGGGGCAGATACGCAGTATTTT,CASSSLVGRGADTQYF
TRBJ2-7,-,-,TRBV2,TGTGCCAGCTCGGACAAAGTGGAGCAGTACTTC,CASSDKVEQYF
TRBJ2-5,TRBD1,-,TRBV30,TGTGCCTGGAGTGTACCCTACCAGACAGGGCAGACCCAGTACTTC,CAWSVPYQTGQTQYF
TRBJ2-3,TRBD2,-,TRBV9,TGTGCCAGCAGCGTAGCGGGGGGGTTAGGCACAGATACGCAGTATTTT,CASSVAGGLGTDTQYF
TRBJ1-1,-,-,TRBV3-1/TRBV3-2,TGTGCCAGCCAGGGGAACACTGAAGCTTTCTTT,CASQGNTEAFF
TRBJ2-1,-,-,TRBV9,TGTGCCAGCAGCGTAGGACAGGAGTACAATGAGCAGTTCTTC,CASSVGQEYNEQFF
TRBJ2-7,-,once,TRBV6-4,TGTGCCAGCAGTGACTCGTCTCTCCCTAGGAGCTCCTACGAGCAGTACTTC,CASSDSSLPRSSYEQYF
TRBJ2-1,-,once,TRBV30,TGTGCCTGGAGTGTACTATCAGGGTACAATGAGCAGTTCTTC,CAWSVLSGYNEQFF
TRBJ2-2,TRBD1,once,TRBV11-3,TGTGCCAGCAGCGGGACCGGGACAGCGAACACCGGGGAGCTGTTTTTT,CASSGTGTANTGELFF
TRBJ1-5,-,-,TRBV6-2/TRBV6-3,TGTGCCAGCAGTTATGGGCAGTGGAATCAGCCCCAGCATTTT,CASSYGQWNQPQHF
TRBJ1-2,TRBD1,-,TRBV12-3/TRBV12-4,TGTGCCAGCAGCCGACAGGGGCTCGGCTACACCTTC,CASSRQGLGYTF
TRBJ2-7,-,-,TRBV20-1,TGCAGTGCTGACAACTCCTACGAGCAGTACTTC,CSADNSYEQYF
TRBJ2-1,TRBD2,-,TRBV4-3,TGCGCCAGCAGCCAAGGGAGGCTAGCGGGGGGAAGTGAGCAGTTCTTC,CASSQGRLAGGSEQFF
TRBJ1-1,-,-,TRBV6-2/TRBV6-3,TGTGCCAGCAGTTACTCGACGGGAGCCACTGAAGCTTTCTTT,CASSYSTGATEAFF
TRBJ2-1,-,-,TRBV7-3,TGTGCCAGCAGCTTAGCCCGGGACAATGAGCAGTTCTTC,CASSLARDNEQFF